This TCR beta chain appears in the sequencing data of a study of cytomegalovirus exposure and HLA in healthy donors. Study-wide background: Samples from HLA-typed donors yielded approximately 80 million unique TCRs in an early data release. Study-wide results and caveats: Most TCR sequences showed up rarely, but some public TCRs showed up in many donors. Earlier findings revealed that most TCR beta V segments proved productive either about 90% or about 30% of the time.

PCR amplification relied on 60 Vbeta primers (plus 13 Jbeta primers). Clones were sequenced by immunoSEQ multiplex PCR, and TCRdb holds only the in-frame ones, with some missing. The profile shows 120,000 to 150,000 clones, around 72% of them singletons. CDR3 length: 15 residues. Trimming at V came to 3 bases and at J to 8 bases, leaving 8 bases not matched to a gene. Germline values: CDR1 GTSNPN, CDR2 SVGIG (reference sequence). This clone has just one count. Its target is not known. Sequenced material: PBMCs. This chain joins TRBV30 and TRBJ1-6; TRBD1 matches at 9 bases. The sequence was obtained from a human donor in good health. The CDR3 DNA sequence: TGTGCCTGGAGCCTAGGACAGGGGAAGCATTCACCCCTCCACTTT. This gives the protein CAWSLGQGKHSPLHF. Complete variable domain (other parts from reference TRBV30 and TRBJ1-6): SQTIHQWPATLVQPVGSPLSLECTVEGTSNPNLYWYRQAAGRGLQLLFYSVGIGQISSEVPQNLSASRPQDRQFILSSKKLLLSDSGFYLCAWSLGQGKHSPLHFGNGTRLTVT.